This is a list of T cell receptor beta chains from one sample in a study of cytomegalovirus exposure and HLA in healthy donors. TCRdb keeps only in-frame clones here, not all; method: immunoSEQ multiplex PCR. This table holds about 120,000 clones, around 76% found once. The source material was PBMCs. The source of these receptors is a man in his sixties in good health and CMV-seropositive. Each CDR3 is given with its conserved first and last residue. D genes are given only for firm matches. Clone size is not always given. Where it is, it says once, few, many or a class for expanded clones.

D gene	V gene	clone size	J gene	CDR3 protein	CDR3 DNA
-	TRBV2	-	TRBJ1-5	CASSVSGTDQPQHF	TGTGCCAGCAGTGTATCAGGGACTGATCAGCCCCAGCATTTT
TRBD1	TRBV2	-	TRBJ1-1	CASRGQGAEAFF	TGTGCCAGCAGGGGGCAGGGGGCTGAAGCTTTCTTT
TRBD1	TRBV18	few	TRBJ1-2	CASTLQGVSQGYTF	TGTGCCAGCACGCTACAGGGGGTATCGCAAGGCTACACCTTC
TRBD2	TRBV5-8	-	TRBJ2-2	CASSLLPGLAGGRGTGELFF	TGTGCCAGCAGCCTCCTACCGGGACTAGCGGGAGGCCGGGGCACCGGGGAGCTGTTTTTT
-	TRBV5-1	-	TRBJ2-5	CASSSGQQETQYF	TGCGCCAGCAGTTCGGGACAACAAGAGACCCAGTACTTC
-	TRBV7-2	-	TRBJ2-7	CASSLGRAYYEQYF	TGTGCCAGCAGCTTGGGCAGAGCATACTACGAGCAGTACTTC
-	TRBV14	-	TRBJ1-1	CASSQSPTTEAFF	TGTGCCAGCAGCCAATCGCCTACCACTGAAGCTTTCTTT
TRBD1	TRBV19	few	TRBJ1-1	CASSIGQGAAFF	TGTGCCAGTAGTATAGGACAGGGGGCAGCTTTCTTT
-	TRBV10-1	few	TRBJ2-5	CASSVGAGSQETQYF	TGCGCCAGCAGTGTGGGGGCTGGAAGTCAAGAGACCCAGTACTTC
TRBD1	TRBV2	-	TRBJ2-7	CASSGTGRWEQYF	TGTGCCAGCAGCGGGACAGGGAGGTGGGAGCAGTACTTC
-	TRBV6-1	-	TRBJ2-7	CASSPYQGIYEQYF	TGTGCCAGCAGCCCATACCAGGGGATTTACGAGCAGTACTTC
TRBD1	TRBV5-1	-	TRBJ2-1	CASSISRQGAPYNEQFF	TGCGCCAGCAGCATATCGCGACAGGGGGCCCCCTACAATGAGCAGTTCTTC
-	TRBV2	-	TRBJ2-5	CASSEKGWDRNGGTQYF	TGTGCCAGCAGTGAGAAGGGGTGGGACCGAAACGGGGGGACCCAGTACTTC
TRBD1	TRBV10-1	-	TRBJ1-1	CASRGQPNTEAFF	TGCGCCAGCAGGGGACAGCCGAACACTGAAGCTTTCTTT
-	TRBV28	-	TRBJ1-1	CASSPSRGEEAFF	TGTGCCAGCAGCCCTTCTCGCGGGGAGGAGGCTTTCTTT
TRBD2	TRBV4-2	-	TRBJ2-5	CASSRSGGYQETQYF	TGTGCCAGCAGCCGGTCCGGGGGGTACCAAGAGACCCAGTACTTC
TRBD1	TRBV18	-	TRBJ1-2	CASSPIGTGGEYYGYTF	TGTGCCAGCTCACCGATCGGGACAGGGGGCGAATACTATGGCTACACCTTC